This TCR beta chain is from a study of blood T cell repertoires in COVID-19. Assay used: immunoSEQ multiplex PCR; TCRdb lists only in-frame clones, some missing. The table has about 14,000 clones, around 73% seen once. This clone has only a few counts. The CDR3 is made up of 13 amino acids. V was shortened by 10 bases and J by 6 bases, with 18 bases between the two germline ends. Germline assignment: CDR1 KGHSH and CDR2 LQKENI. This TCR derives from a man in his 70s with acute or convalescent COVID-19. The chain joins TRBV18 to TRBJ1-1; tentatively, D is TRBD1 (5 bases). Sequencing was carried out using peripheral blood. The CDR3 sequence is CATTVGRGAEAFF. DNA of the CDR3: TGTGCCACAACGGTGGGGCGCGGTGCTGAAGCTTTCTTT.